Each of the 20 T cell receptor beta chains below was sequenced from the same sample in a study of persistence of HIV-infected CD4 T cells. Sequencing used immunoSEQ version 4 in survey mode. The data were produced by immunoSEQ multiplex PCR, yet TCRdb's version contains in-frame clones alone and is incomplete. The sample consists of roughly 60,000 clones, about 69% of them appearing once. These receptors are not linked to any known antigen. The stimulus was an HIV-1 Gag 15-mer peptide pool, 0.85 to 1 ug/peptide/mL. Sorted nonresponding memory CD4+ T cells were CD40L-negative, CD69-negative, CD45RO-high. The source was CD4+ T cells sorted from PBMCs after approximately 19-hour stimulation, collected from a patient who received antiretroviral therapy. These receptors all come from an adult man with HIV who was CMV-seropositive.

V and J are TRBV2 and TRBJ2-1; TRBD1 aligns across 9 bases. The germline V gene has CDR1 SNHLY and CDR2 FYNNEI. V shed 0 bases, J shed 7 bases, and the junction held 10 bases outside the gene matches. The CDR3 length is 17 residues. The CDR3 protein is CASSEAGTGFGRNEQFF. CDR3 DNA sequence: TGTGCCAGCAGTGAAGCCGGGACAGGGTTTGGCAGGAATGAGCAGTTCTTC.

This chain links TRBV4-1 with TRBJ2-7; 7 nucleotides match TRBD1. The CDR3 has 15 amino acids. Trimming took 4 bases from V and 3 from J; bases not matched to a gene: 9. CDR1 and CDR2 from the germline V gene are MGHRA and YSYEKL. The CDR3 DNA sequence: TGCGCCAGCAGCCTCCGGGACAGTCCAATCTACGAGCAGTACTTC. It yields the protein CASSLRDSPIYEQYF.

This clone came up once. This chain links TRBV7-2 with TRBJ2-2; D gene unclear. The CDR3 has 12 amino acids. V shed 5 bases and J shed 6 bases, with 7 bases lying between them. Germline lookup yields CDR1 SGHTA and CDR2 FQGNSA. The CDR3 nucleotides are TGTGCCAGCAGCCCCCTTGCCGGGGAGCTGTTTTTT. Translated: CASSPLAGELFF.

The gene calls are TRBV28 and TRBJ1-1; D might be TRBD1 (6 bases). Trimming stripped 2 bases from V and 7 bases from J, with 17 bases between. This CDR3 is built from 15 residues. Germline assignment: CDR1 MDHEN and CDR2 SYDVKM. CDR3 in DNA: TGTGCCAGCAGTTTACAGGGGCTAAGGGGAGGTGAAGCTTTCTTT. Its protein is CASSLQGLRGGEAFF.

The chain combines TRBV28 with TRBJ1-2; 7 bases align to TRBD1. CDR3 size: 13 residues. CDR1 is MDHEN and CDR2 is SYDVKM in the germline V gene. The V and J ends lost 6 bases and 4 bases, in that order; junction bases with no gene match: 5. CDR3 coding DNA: TGTGCCAGCAGCTACGGGACAGTCTATGGCTACACCTTC. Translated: CASSYGTVYGYTF.

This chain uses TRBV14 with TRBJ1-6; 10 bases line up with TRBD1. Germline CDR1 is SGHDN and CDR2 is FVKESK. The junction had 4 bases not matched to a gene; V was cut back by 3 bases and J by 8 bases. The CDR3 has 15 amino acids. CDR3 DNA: TGTGCCAGCAGCCACACTGGGACAGGGGATTCACCCCTCCACTTT. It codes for CASSHTGTGDSPLHF.

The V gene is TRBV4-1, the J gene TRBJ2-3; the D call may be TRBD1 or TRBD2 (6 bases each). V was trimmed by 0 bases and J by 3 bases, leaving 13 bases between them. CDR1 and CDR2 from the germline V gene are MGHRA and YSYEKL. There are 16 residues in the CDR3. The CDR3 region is CASSQDRKGGTDTQYF. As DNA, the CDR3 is TGCGCCAGCAGCCAAGATCGGAAGGGGGGAACAGATACGCAGTATTTT.

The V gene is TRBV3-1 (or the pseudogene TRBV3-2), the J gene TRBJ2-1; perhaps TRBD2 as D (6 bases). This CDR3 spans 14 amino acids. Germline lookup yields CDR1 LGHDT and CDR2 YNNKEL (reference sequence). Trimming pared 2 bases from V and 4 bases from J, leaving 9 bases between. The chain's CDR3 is CASSQRGLYNEQFF. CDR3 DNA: TGTGCCAGCAGCCAACGGGGACTTTACAATGAGCAGTTCTTC.

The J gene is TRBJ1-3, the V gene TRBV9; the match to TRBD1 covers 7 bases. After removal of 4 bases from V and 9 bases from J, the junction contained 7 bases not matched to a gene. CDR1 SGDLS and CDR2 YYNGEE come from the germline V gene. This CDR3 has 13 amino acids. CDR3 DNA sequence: TGTGCCAGCAGCACAGGGGATTCTAGCACCATATATTTT. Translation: CASSTGDSSTIYF.

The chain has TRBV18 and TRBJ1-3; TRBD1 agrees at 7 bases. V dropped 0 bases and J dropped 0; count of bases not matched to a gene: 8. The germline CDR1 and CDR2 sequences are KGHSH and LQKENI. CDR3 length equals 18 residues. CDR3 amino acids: CASSPPLEGANSGNTIYF. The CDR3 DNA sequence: TGTGCCAGCTCACCACCCCTGGAGGGGGCCAACTCTGGAAACACCATATATTTT.

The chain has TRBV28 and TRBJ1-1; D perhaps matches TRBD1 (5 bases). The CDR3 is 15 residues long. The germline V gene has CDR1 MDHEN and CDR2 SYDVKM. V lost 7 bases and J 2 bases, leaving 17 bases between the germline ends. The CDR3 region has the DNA TGTGCCAGCACCACCTTAAGGGGCATAAACACTGAAGCTTTCTTT. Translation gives CASTTLRGINTEAFF. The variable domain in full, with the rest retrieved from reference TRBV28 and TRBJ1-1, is DVKVTQSSRYLVKRTGEKVFLECVQDMDHENMFWYRQDPGLGLRLIYFSYDVKMKEKGDIPEGYSVSREKKERFSLILESASTNQTSMYLCASTTLRGINTEAFFGQGTRLTVV.

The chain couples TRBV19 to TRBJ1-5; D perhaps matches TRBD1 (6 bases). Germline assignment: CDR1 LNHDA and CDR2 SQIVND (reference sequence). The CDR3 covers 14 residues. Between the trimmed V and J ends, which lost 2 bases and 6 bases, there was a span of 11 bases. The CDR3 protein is CASSIKQGTQPQHF. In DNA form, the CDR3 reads TGTGCCAGTAGTATAAAACAGGGAACTCAGCCCCAGCATTTT.

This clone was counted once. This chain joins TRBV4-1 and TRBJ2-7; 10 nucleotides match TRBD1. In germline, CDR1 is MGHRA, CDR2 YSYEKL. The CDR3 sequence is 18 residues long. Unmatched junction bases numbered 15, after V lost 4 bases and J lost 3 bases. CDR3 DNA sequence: TGCGCCAGCAGCCTTAGCTTCACCGGGACAGGGGCCTTCTACGAGCAGTACTTC. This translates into CASSLSFTGTGAFYEQYF.

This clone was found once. CDR3 amino acids: CASKLMGEPGEKLFF. The CDR3, as DNA: TGTGCCAGTAAATTAATGGGGGAGCCGGGTGAAAAACTGTTTTTT. V gene TRBV19 combines with J gene TRBJ1-4; TRBD1 is a possible D gene (5 bases). The germline V and J ends were trimmed by 7 bases and 7 bases, with 19 bases remaining between them. Per the germline V gene, CDR1 is LNHDA and CDR2 is SQIVND (reference sequence). This CDR3 region has 15 residues.

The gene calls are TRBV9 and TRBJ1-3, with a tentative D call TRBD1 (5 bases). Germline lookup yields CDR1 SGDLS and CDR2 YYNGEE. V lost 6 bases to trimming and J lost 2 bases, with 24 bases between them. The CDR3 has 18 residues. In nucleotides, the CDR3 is TGTGCCAGCACTAGGGAATTTGGGACTGTGGCAGCTGGAAACACCATATATTTT. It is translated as CASTREFGTVAAGNTIYF.

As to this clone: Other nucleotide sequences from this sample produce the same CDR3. CDR3 in DNA: TGTGCCAGTAGTATCGGTCAGGCCTCTGGAAACACCATATATTTT. Its protein is CASSIGQASGNTIYF. This chain connects TRBV19 to TRBJ1-3; D ambiguous. Germline V gene data show CDR1 as LNHDA and CDR2 as SQIVND (reference sequence). The length of the CDR3 is 15 residues. V was trimmed by 3 bases and J by 0 bases, leaving 9 bases between them.

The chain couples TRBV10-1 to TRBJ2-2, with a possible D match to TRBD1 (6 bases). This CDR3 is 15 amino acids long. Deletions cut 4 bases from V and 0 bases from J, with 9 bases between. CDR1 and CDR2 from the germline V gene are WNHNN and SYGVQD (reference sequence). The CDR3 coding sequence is TGCGCCAGCAGTGGGAACAGGGCGAACACCGGGGAGCTGTTTTTT. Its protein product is CASSGNRANTGELFF.

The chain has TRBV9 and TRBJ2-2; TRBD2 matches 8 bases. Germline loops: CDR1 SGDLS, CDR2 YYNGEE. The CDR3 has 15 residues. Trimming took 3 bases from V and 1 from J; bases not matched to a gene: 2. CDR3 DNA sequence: TGTGCCAGCAGCGACGGGAGGGGGAACACCGGGGAGCTGTTTTTT. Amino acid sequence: CASSDGRGNTGELFF.

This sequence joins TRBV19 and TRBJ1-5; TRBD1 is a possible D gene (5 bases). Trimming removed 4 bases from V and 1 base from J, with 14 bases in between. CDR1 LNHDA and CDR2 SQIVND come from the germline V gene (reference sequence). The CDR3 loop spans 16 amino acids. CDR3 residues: CASSTDQGWSNQPQHF. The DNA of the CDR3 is TGTGCCAGTAGTACCGATCAGGGATGGAGCAATCAGCCCCAGCATTTT.

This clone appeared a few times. The CDR3 DNA is TGTGCCAGCTCACAAGGGGGCAACAATCAGCCCCAGCATTTT. It encodes CASSQGGNNQPQHF. V is TRBV18 and J is TRBJ1-5; 7 nucleotides match TRBD1. V lost 4 bases, J lost 3 bases, and 3 bases stayed unmatched. Germline V gene data show CDR1 as KGHSH and CDR2 as LQKENI. This CDR3 is 14 amino acids long.